A selection of T cell receptor beta chains follows, all from one sample in a study of monozygotic twins with inflammatory bowel disease. After re-calling the 5' RACE reads, TCRdb lists one entry per CDR3 protein, DNA absent. This table lists 300,000 to 400,000 distinct CDR3 sequences. Sequenced material: blood. These receptors were obtained from a human donor with ulcerative colitis or Crohn's disease, or a healthy co-twin of an affected twin (not recorded which). Both conserved end residues are part of each CDR3.

j_gene,v_gene,CDR3aa
TRBJ2-1,TRBV7-8,CASSQRDTPFLGEQFF
TRBJ2-7,TRBV5-1,CASSLALTDGQAYEQYF
TRBJ2-2,TRBV10-3,CARSQGDSGELFF
TRBJ2-6,TRBV6-5,CASVSQQAFSGANVLTF
TRBJ1-5,TRBV4-1,CASSPVRGGSPNQPQHF
TRBJ1-5,TRBV5-1,CASSLGYGTGDQPQHF
TRBJ2-7,TRBV5-1,CASSLAQGSRYEQYF
TRBJ1-3,TRBV20-1,CSVGRRSSGNTIYF
TRBJ2-7,TRBV20-1,CSAGTGVSSYEQYF
TRBJ1-5,TRBV2,CASSEARNRGNQPQHF
TRBJ1-1,TRBV9,CASSKDSGNTEAFF
TRBJ2-1,TRBV20-1,CSARRGAAYNEQFF
TRBJ1-1,TRBV4-1,CASSQRTGRWGTEAFF
TRBJ1-5,TRBV11-2,CASSHGPSQPQHF
TRBJ2-3,TRBV12-3/TRBV12-4,CASSLKGGPKLDTQYF
TRBJ1-2,TRBV28,CASRTGGNYGYTF
TRBJ1-5,TRBV12-3/TRBV12-4,CASAGGTQPQHF
TRBJ2-1,TRBV5-1,CASSLSAGGLGQSNEQFF